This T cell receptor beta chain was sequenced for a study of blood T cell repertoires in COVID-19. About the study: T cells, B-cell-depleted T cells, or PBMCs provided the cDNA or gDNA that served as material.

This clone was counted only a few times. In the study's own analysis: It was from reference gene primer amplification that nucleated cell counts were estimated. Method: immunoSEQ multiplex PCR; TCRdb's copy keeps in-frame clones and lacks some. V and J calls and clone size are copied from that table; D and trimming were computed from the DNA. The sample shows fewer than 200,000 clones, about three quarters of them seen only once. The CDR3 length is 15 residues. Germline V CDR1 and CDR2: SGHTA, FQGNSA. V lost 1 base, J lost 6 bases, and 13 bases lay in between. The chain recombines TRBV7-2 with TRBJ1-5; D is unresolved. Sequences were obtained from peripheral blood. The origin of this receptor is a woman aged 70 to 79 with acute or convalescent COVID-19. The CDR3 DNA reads TGTGCCAGCAGCTTAGAACTTCTAGTAGGTCAGCCCCAGCATTTT. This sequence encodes CASSLELLVGQPQHF.